This T cell receptor (beta chain) was profiled in a study of blood T cell repertoires in COVID-19. Study details: Both acute and convalescent COVID-19 samples were obtained from the United States, Italy and Spain. Sample material is recorded as cDNA or gDNA derived from T cells, B-cell-depleted T cells, or PBMCs.

From germline, CDR1 is KGHSH and CDR2 LQKENI. The length of the CDR3 is 15 residues. The V gene end was trimmed by 5 bases and the J gene end by 0 bases; junction bases not matched to a gene: 5. Authors' methods: By means of reference gene primer amplification, nucleated cell counts were estimated. Sequencing was performed with immunoSEQ multiplex PCR; in TCRdb, only in-frame clones are kept and a portion is missing. The DNA was the basis for D and trimming; V, J and clone size are from that table. The sample consists of approximately 210,000 clones, about 86% of them appearing once. The material sequenced was peripheral blood. The receptor was isolated from a woman aged 65 to 85 with acute or convalescent COVID-19. The rearrangement uses TRBV18 and TRBJ1-1, with 8 bases that match TRBD1. The CDR3 sequence is CASSTDRGMNTEAFF. CDR3 DNA: TGTGCCAGCTCAACAGACAGGGGAATGAACACTGAAGCTTTCTTT.